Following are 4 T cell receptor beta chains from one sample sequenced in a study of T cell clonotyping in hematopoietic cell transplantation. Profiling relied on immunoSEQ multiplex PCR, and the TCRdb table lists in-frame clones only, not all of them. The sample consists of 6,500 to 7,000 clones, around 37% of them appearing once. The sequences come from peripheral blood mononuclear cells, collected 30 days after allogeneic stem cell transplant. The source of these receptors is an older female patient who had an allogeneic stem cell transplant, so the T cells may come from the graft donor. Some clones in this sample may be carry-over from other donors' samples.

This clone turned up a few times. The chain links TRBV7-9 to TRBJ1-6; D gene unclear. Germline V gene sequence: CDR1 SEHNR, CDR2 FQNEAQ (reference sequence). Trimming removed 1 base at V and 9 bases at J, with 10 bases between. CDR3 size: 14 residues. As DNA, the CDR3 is TGTGCCAGCAGCTTAGGGTATCCGGGTTCACCCCTCCACTTT. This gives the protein CASSLGYPGSPLHF. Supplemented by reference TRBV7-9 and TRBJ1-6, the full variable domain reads DTGVSQNPRHKITKRGQNVTFRCDPISEHNRLYWYRQTLGQGPEFLTYFQNEAQLEKSRLLSDRFSAERPKGSFSTLEIQRTEQGDSAMYLCASSLGYPGSPLHFGNGTRLTVT.

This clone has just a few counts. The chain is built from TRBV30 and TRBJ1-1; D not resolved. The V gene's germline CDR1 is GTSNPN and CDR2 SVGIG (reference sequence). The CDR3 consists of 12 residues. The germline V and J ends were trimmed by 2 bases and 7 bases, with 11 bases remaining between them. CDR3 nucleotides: TGTGCCTGGAGTAGGCAGGCGGGTGAAGCTTTCTTT. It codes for CAWSRQAGEAFF.

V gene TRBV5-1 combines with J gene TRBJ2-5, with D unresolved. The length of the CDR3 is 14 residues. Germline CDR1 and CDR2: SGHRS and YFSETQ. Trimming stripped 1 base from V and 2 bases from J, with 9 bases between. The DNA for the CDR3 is TGCGCCAGCAGCTTGATTGAGCAACAAGAGACCCAGTACTTC. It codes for CASSLIEQQETQYF.

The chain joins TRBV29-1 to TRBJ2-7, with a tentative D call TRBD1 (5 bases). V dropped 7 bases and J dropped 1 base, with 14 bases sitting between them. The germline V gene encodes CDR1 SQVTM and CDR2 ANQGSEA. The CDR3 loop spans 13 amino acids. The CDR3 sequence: CSGVGHGSYEQYF. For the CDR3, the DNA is TGCAGCGGAGTCGGACACGGATCCTACGAGCAGTACTTC.